Included here is one T cell receptor (beta chain) sequence, with context. The specificity of this receptor is unknown. No much larger clonotype is one base removed from it; base qualities were not supplied. The entry originates in a study of shared clonotypes between healthy human individuals (TCRdb year 2020). Background for the entire study: The cohort comprised a couple of women and a few men aged 18 to 49 years. Each donor's leukapheresis produced roughly between roughly 0.85 and 10 billion PBMCs. Blood TCR repertoires of 5 or 6 healthy adults were deeply sequenced to estimate repertoire size and the extent of clonotype sharing between individuals. For each donor, three plates each were used for CD4 naive and CD4 memory, two plates were used for CD8 naive, and one plate was used for CD8 memory. Different laboratories and diverse techniques were used to prepare libraries and sequence TCR repertoires, to increase sequencing depth and limit assay-specific biases. Summary of the overall study and its limitations: The genetic and exposure-history diversity represented was limited by the small number of donors. Rarefaction of sorted-subset datasets indicated incomplete sequencing despite the large sequencing depth. Larger estimated clonotype richness was generally found for naive subsets than for memory subsets. Pairwise subsampling indicated that sequencing depth was expected to affect the degree of clonotype sharing among donors. Sampling was restricted to blood, and TCR repertoires in tissues likely differ from the TCR repertoires found in blood. Clonotypes shared by all four sorted-subset donors showed higher generation probabilities than non-shared clonotypes. When a handful of donors were compared, the shared fraction of clonotypes was roughly 4.8% for naive CD4, roughly 3.4% for naive CD8, 2% to 2.5% for memory CD4, and 0.4% for memory CD8.

CD8 naive samples were obtained by positive selection for CCR7 among CD45RO-negative cells, yielding a CD45RA+CCR7+ population from which TemRA cells were excluded. Healthy HIV-negative adults with no recently reported acute infections or vaccinations were included as donors. Every donor was a Caucasian adult residing in Nashville, Tennessee, USA. After blood collection by leukapheresis, PBMCs were isolated using Ficoll-Histopaque density gradient centrifugation and then cryopreserved in the vapor phase of liquid nitrogen. Purity and quantity of every magnetically sorted T cell population were checked by analytical flow cytometry. From each sorted fraction, genomic DNA was isolated and quantified by UV absorbance on a Nanodrop 2000c. V has 1 base trimmed and J has 2 bases trimmed; junction bases matching no gene number 3. Reading the germline V gene (reference sequence) gives CDR1 MNHEY and CDR2 SMNVEV. Including cysteine and phenylalanine, the CDR3 has 16 amino acids. Only the CDR3 part of the read is kept: 48 bases, read in frame from the first base.

Using the deep immunoSEQ assay, TCR CDR3 regions were amplified from genomic DNA by multiplex PCR. Extracted genomic DNA from each cell subset was distributed evenly across all wells of several immunoSEQ 96-well plates, and each plate was treated as a replicate. Each replicate PCR for sorted subsets received about 210 ng genomic DNA, equal to about 30,000 T cell genomes. The purified libraries were quantified using a Qubit 3.0 fluorometer, sized with a Bioanalyzer 2100, and then quantified again using the KAPA Library Quantification kit. Every immunoSEQ 96-well plate was sequenced on a separate single-read 150-cycle Illumina NextSeq 550 flow cell. The paper's data handling went like this. Because the immunoSEQ output held only junctional sequences and lacked quality scores, the filtering could not match the filtering applied to full-length reads. Sequences were annotated with PyIR, a Python wrapper for IgBLAST v1.9, and V/J genes and CDR3 were assigned using IMGT germline references. Reads were removed for weak V/J assignments (E-value above 1e-6), missing CDR3, stop codons, out-of-frame junctions, or ambiguous translated residues. V3J clonotypes were defined as sequences sharing an identical inferred V gene, J gene, and CDR3 amino acid sequence. The percentage overlap between two repertoires was calculated by dividing the number of shared unique clonotypes by the size of the smaller repertoire. Three approaches were used to assess repertoire richness: RTK rarefaction, the Chao1 estimator, and Recon v2.1 estimates of unobserved clonotypes. Generation probabilities for all TCRbeta clonotypes obtained by the gDNA method from a handful of donors were computed using OLGA. The source is immuneACCESS, and TCRdb retained only in-frame sequences with V and J called. Part of the clones is not carried over; for the studies checked, unresolved V genes explain less than half of this, and the remainder is unexplained. For V, J and clone size, that table is used; D and trimming come from the DNA. The table for this sample lists more than 500,000 clones; roughly 95% of them were counted only once. The top ten clonotypes cover around 0.11% of the sample.

The receptor comes from a woman in her twenties or thirties in good health. Recombination joined TRBV27 with TRBJ2-1; the central 9 bases match TRBD2. The source material was naive CD8+ T cells sorted from blood. The sample's cell subset or site label is to be understood as: CD45RA+CCR7+. The CDR3 region has the sequence CASSLLAGGPYNEQFF. The nucleotide sequence reads as follows: TGTGCCAGCAGTTTATTGGCGGGAGGGCCCTACAATGAGCAGTTCTTC.